This T cell receptor beta chain stems from a study of cytomegalovirus exposure and HLA in healthy donors. Points on this clone: At one end the junction does not follow the germline gene, possibly because of a read error.

The CDR3 runs 11 residues. The primer mix had 60 Vbeta and 13 Jbeta primers. Assay: immunoSEQ multiplex PCR; the TCRdb copy retains only in-frame clones and omits some. The sample holds 130,000 to 150,000 clones, around three quarters seen once. This chain uses TRBV5-3 with TRBJ1-2; D not resolved. TRBV5-3 is reported as an ORF; its role is uncertain. This clonotype originated in a woman between 40 and 55 years old in good health and CMV-seropositive. Sequenced input: PBMCs. CDR3 coding DNA: TGTGCCAGAAGCCCCTCATACCCGAAGCTATTC. Translated: CARSPSYPKLF.